These 17 T cell receptor beta chains were sequenced from one sample in a study of beta chain features in type 1 diabetes. Expressed TCRB transcripts were sequenced after all isolated RNA was converted to cDNA. TCRdb's copy holds only in-frame clones and misses some; the assay was immunoSEQ multiplex PCR. The sample shows about 320,000 clones, approximately 15% of them seen only once. The sequenced sample consisted of central memory CD4+ T cells from blood. The source of these receptors is a man aged 30 to 39 in good health.

This chain connects TRBV5-6 to TRBJ2-7, with a tentative D call TRBD1 (5 bases). Germline V CDR1 and CDR2: SGHDT, YYEEEE. V lost 4 bases, J lost 0 bases, and 14 bases lay in between. This CDR3 has 15 residues. The CDR3, as DNA: TGTGCCAGCAGCCCATTACAGGCGAGCTCCTACGAGCAGTACGTC. It specifies CASSPLQASSYEQYV.

This clone was counted ten times or more. The chain couples TRBV4-2 to TRBJ1-3; D might be TRBD1 (6 bases). The CDR3 runs to 13 residues. The germline V gene has CDR1 LGHNA and CDR2 YNFKEQ. Trimming took 0 bases from V and 7 from J, leaving 7 bases between them. The CDR3 is CASSQETGNTIYF. DNA of the CDR3: TGTGCCAGCAGCCAAGAAACAGGGAACACCATATATTTT.

CDR3 in DNA: TGTGCCAGCCCCCTCGGGGGGGGCGGCACAGATACGCAGTATTTT. Its protein is CASPLGGGGTDTQYF. This sequence joins TRBV7-2 and TRBJ2-3; 8 bases map to TRBD2. Germline V gene sequence: CDR1 SGHTA, CDR2 FQGNSA. The CDR3 contains 15 residues. V dropped 8 bases and J dropped 1; count of bases not matched to a gene: 8. The full variable domain, rest sourced from reference TRBV7-2 and TRBJ2-3, is GAGVSQSPSNKVTEKGKDVELRCDPISGHTALYWYRQSLGQGLEFLIYFQGNSAPDKSGLPSDRFSAERTGGSVSTLTIQRTQQEDSAVYLCASPLGGGGTDTQYFGPGTRLTVL.

The chain has TRBV5-1 and TRBJ1-2; TRBD1 agrees at 7 bases. The germline gives CDR1 SGHRS, CDR2 YFSETQ. The length of the CDR3 is 16 residues. V lost 4 bases to trimming and J lost 4 bases; unmatched junction nucleotides: 13. The CDR3 loop is CASSPGQVAGGYGYTF. The CDR3 DNA reads as TGCGCCAGCAGCCCCGGACAGGTGGCTGGGGGCTATGGCTACACCTTC.

This clone was counted only a few times. The chain recombines TRBV6-5 with TRBJ1-1, with 9 bases fitting TRBD1. The CDR3 spans 13 residues. Germline CDR1 and CDR2: MNHEY and SVGAGI. V lost 7 bases and J lost 5; bases outside the gene matches: 5. The CDR3 DNA is TGTGCCAGCATCTCCGGGACAGGGACTGAAGCTTTCTTT. It is translated as CASISGTGTEAFF.

The gene calls are TRBV7-9 and TRBJ1-2, with no clear D. Germline assignment: CDR1 SEHNR and CDR2 FQNEAQ (reference sequence). This CDR3 is 12 amino acids long. Trimming pared 4 bases from V and 8 bases from J, leaving 11 bases between. CDR3 bases: TGTGCCAGCAGCTCCCCGGATGGCGGCTACACCTTC. Its translation is CASSSPDGGYTF.

The table lists this clone with a few counts. The chain recombines TRBV6-6 with TRBJ2-7; D gene unclear. V lost 5 bases to trimming and J lost 3 bases, with 11 bases between them. The CDR3 totals 13 residues. The germline V gene has CDR1 MNHNY and CDR2 SVGAGI (reference sequence). CDR3 nucleotide sequence: TGTGCCAGCAGTCTGGCAGTCCACTACGAGCAGTACTTC. Amino acids: CASSLAVHYEQYF.

The J gene is TRBJ1-2, the V gene TRBV7-2; possible D gene TRBD1, 5 bases. There are 14 residues in the CDR3. Trimming left V 5 bases short and J 1 base short, with 11 bases between. Germline loops: CDR1 SGHTA, CDR2 FQGNSA. The chain's CDR3 is CASSPTGLNYGYTF. The CDR3 DNA reads as TGTGCCAGCAGCCCGACGGGACTTAACTATGGCTACACCTTC.

This clone was counted only a few times. The rearrangement links TRBV5-6 to TRBJ1-5; the D gene is possibly TRBD1 (5 bases). CDR1 is SGHDT and CDR2 is YYEEEE in the germline V gene. The CDR3 extends over 14 amino acids. The V and J ends lost 3 bases and 6 bases respectively, with 13 bases between them. The CDR3 sequence: CASSSGTLSQPQHF. The CDR3 nucleotides read TGTGCCAGCAGCTCCGGGACGCTGAGTCAGCCCCAGCATTTT.

This clone has just a few counts. The genes are TRBV18 and TRBJ2-1; D may be TRBD1 (6 bases). CDR3 size: 15 residues. Between the trimmed V and J ends, which lost 3 bases and 6 bases, there was a span of 15 bases. The germline CDR1 and CDR2 sequences are KGHSH and LQKENI. The CDR3, as DNA: TGTGCCAGCTCACCGCAGGGGCACCTCCTCAATGAGCAGTTCTTC. Amino acids: CASSPQGHLLNEQFF.

The V and J genes are TRBV5-1 and TRBJ1-1; 7 positions agree with TRBD1. V lost 1 base and J lost 7; bases outside the gene matches: 1. The CDR3 spans 12 residues. Germline V CDR1 and CDR2: SGHRS, YFSETQ. CDR3 region: CASSLRDSEAFF. The CDR3 DNA sequence: TGCGCCAGCAGCTTGCGGGACAGTGAAGCTTTCTTT.

In this sample, this clone turned up a few times. The chain uses TRBV7-2 and TRBJ2-3; weak D call: TRBD1 (6 bases). The germline CDR1 and CDR2 sequences are SGHTA and FQGNSA. The CDR3 spans 13 residues. Between the trimmed V and J ends, which lost 3 bases and 10 bases, there was a span of 14 bases. This chain's CDR3 is CASSFQTGGAQYF. CDR3 nucleotides: TGTGCCAGCAGCTTCCAGACAGGTGGTGCGCAGTATTTT.

The rearrangement links TRBV10-3 to TRBJ1-2, with D perhaps matching TRBD1 (5 bases). V shed 10 bases and J shed 3 bases, with 15 bases lying between them. The CDR3 covers 13 residues. Looked up from germline, CDR1 is ENHRY and CDR2 is SYGVKD. As DNA, the CDR3 is TGTGCCACCTCCGGGACGGGGGACTATGGCTACACCTTC. Protein: CATSGTGDYGYTF.

This clone showed up many times. The chain combines TRBV6-6 with TRBJ2-5; the D call may be TRBD1 or TRBD2 (5 bases each). Germline V gene data show CDR1 as MNHNY and CDR2 as SVGAGI (reference sequence). There are 11 residues in the CDR3. V was pared by 8 bases and J by 5 bases, with 9 bases between. The CDR3 nucleotides read TGTGCCAGCGGGACCACCGAGACCCAGTACTTC. Amino acid sequence: CASGTTETQYF.

This clone was observed a handful of times. This chain joins TRBV6-6 and TRBJ1-2, with D perhaps TRBD1 (5 bases). This CDR3 has 14 amino acids. Germline V lookup: CDR1 MNHNY, CDR2 SVGAGI (reference sequence). The V gene lost 11 bases and the J gene lost 0 bases, with 16 bases spanning the gap. The DNA of the CDR3 is TGTGCCGTTTTTGGGGGTCGAGCTAACTATGGCTACACCTTC. It yields the protein CAVFGGRANYGYTF.

The chain couples TRBV4-1 to TRBJ1-4, with D hard to call. V was trimmed by 1 base and J by 1 base, leaving 4 bases between them. CDR3 length equals 14 residues. CDR1 and CDR2 from the germline V gene are MGHRA and YSYEKL. Written as DNA, the CDR3 is TGCGCCAGCAGCCAAGGCCGAACTAATGAAAAACTGTTTTTT. It yields the protein CASSQGRTNEKLFF.

V is TRBV7-2 and J is TRBJ1-4; D might be TRBD1 (6 bases). Germline CDR1 and CDR2: SGHTA and FQGNSA. V lost 5 bases, J lost 4 bases, and 14 bases lay in between. The CDR3 contains 15 residues. CDR3: CASSPLAGVNEKLFF. In nucleotides, the CDR3 is TGTGCCAGCAGCCCCTTGGCAGGGGTTAATGAAAAACTGTTTTTT.